The 11 T cell receptor beta chains listed next were all sequenced from one sample in a study of OX40 agonist ivuxolimab in advanced cancers. Measured with immunoSEQ multiplex PCR; TCRdb has only the in-frame clones, and not every one. Of around 60,000 clones in the sample, around 80% were seen once. The sequences come from CD4+ or CD8+ T cells sorted from blood, collected in a trial of the OX40 agonist ivuxolimab. All receptors come from an adult with an advanced solid tumor such as melanoma, head and neck, liver or kidney cancer.

V usage is TRBV29-1 and J usage is TRBJ1-4, with D hard to call. The CDR3 length is 11 residues. V dropped 7 bases and J dropped 5 bases, with 8 bases sitting between them. The V gene's germline CDR1 is SQVTM and CDR2 ANQGSEA. DNA for the CDR3: TGCAGCGGCTTGGAGAATGAAAAACTGTTTTTT. Translated: CSGLENEKLFF.

The chain is built from TRBV7-3 and TRBJ1-1, with 8 bases aligning to TRBD1. The CDR3 loop spans 12 amino acids. J gave up 7 bases and V 4 bases, and 2 bases lay outside the gene matches. Per the germline V gene, CDR1 is SGHTA and CDR2 is FQGTGA. The chain's CDR3 is CASSSGGVEAFF. CDR3 nucleotides: TGTGCCAGCAGCTCAGGGGGCGTTGAAGCTTTCTTT.

The chain combines TRBV5-1 with TRBJ2-3; 12 bases map to TRBD2. The V and J ends lost 4 bases and 6 bases, in that order; junction bases with no gene match: 6. Germline loops: CDR1 SGHRS, CDR2 YFSETQ. The CDR3 contains 15 residues. The CDR3 DNA follows: TGCGCCAGCAGCCACTCTAGCGGGAGGGGGGATACGCAGTATTTT. As protein: CASSHSSGRGDTQYF.

The gene calls are TRBV7-2 and TRBJ2-2, with a tentative D call TRBD2 (5 bases). Germline CDR1 and CDR2: SGHTA and FQGNSA. Trimming removed 4 bases from V and 7 bases from J, with 7 bases in between. The length of the CDR3 is 12 residues. The CDR3 sequence: CASSSDFGELFF. The CDR3 DNA is TGTGCCAGCAGCTCGGACTTCGGGGAGCTGTTTTTT. Complete variable domain (other parts from reference TRBV7-2 and TRBJ2-2): GAGVSQSPSNKVTEKGKDVELRCDPISGHTALYWYRQSLGQGLEFLIYFQGNSAPDKSGLPSDRFSAERTGGSVSTLTIQRTQQEDSAVYLCASSSDFGELFFGEGSRLTVL.

This clone appeared once. The genes are TRBV4-3 and TRBJ2-1, with 8 bases lining up with TRBD2. V lost 3 bases and J lost 8; bases outside the gene matches: 15. There are 17 residues in the CDR3. Per the germline V gene, CDR1 is LGHNA and CDR2 is YSLEER. The CDR3 sequence: CASSQALAGLPPDEQFF. CDR3 nucleotides: TGCGCCAGCAGCCAGGCTCTAGCGGGCCTTCCCCCGGATGAGCAGTTCTTC.

Worth noting for this clone: Distinct nucleotide sequences in the sample also encode this CDR3. The chain links TRBV30 to TRBJ2-7; 13 positions match TRBD2. The CDR3 runs 15 residues. V was pared by 3 bases and J by 3 bases, with 5 bases of the junction left unmatched. The V gene's germline CDR1 is GTSNPN and CDR2 SVGIG (reference sequence). CDR3 DNA: TGTGCCTGGAGCTCCGGGACTAGCGGGATCTACGAGCAGTACGTC. Residues: CAWSSGTSGIYEQYV.

This sequence joins TRBV7-2 and TRBJ2-3; 11 bases are a match to TRBD2. Germline V gene lookup returns CDR1 SGHTA and CDR2 FQGNSA. V was pared by 3 bases and J by 2 bases, with 7 bases of the junction left unmatched. This CDR3 is built from 17 residues. The CDR3 nucleotides are TGTGCCAGCAGCTTGAGTACGACTAGCGGGGACACAGATACGCAGTATTTT. As protein: CASSLSTTSGDTDTQYF.

J is TRBJ2-1 and V is TRBV5-1, with D possibly matching TRBD2 (6 bases). The V end lost 4 bases, the J end lost 1 base, and 15 bases lay between the germline ends. The CDR3 totals 16 residues. Germline values: CDR1 SGHRS, CDR2 YFSETQ. The CDR3 nucleotides read TGCGCCAGCAGCCCCGTAGGTAGCGGATCCTACAATGAGCAGTTCTTC. Amino acid sequence: CASSPVGSGSYNEQFF.

The J gene is TRBJ1-2, the V gene TRBV21-1; the DNA was not used to check the table's D call, TRBD1. TRBV21-1 is a pseudogene. The CDR3 consists of 16 residues. The DNA of the CDR3 is TGTGCCAGCAGCAGTTATCGGACAGCCTTTAACTATGGCTACACCTTC. This sequence encodes CASSSYRTAFNYGYTF.

The chain carries TRBV7-9 and TRBJ2-1; no reliable D call. This CDR3 region has 13 residues. Germline V gives CDR1 SEHNR, CDR2 FQNEAQ (reference sequence). V shed 2 bases and J shed 9 bases, with 11 bases lying between them. CDR3: CASSLNEAGEQFF. The DNA of the CDR3 is TGTGCCAGCAGCTTAAACGAAGCTGGTGAGCAGTTCTTC.

The V and J genes are TRBV11-2 and TRBJ1-1; no reliable D call. The V end lost 3 bases, the J end lost 2 bases, and 13 bases lay between the germline ends. In germline, CDR1 is SGHAT, CDR2 FQNNGV. The CDR3 covers 15 residues. The CDR3 loop reads CASSFNGVGNTEAFF. The CDR3 coding sequence is TGTGCCAGCAGCTTTAATGGGGTGGGAAACACTGAAGCTTTCTTT. Combining the CDR3 with reference TRBV11-2 and TRBJ1-1 gives the whole variable domain EAGVAQSPRYKIIEKRQSVAFWCNPISGHATLYWYQQILGQGPKLLIQFQNNGVVDDSQLPKDRFSAERLKGVDSTLKIQPAKLEDSAVYLCASSFNGVGNTEAFFGQGTRLTVV.